This T cell receptor (beta chain) came from a study of blood T cells in healthy people across ages. The donors, healthy Caucasians from Russia, were aged roughly 6 to 95. Trimming removed 3 bases from V and 5 bases from J; junction bases left unmatched: 0. The germline V gene has CDR1 DFQATT and CDR2 SNEGSKA (reference sequence). This CDR3 is 13 amino acids long. Together with a sample-barcoded 5' primer, a J-beta primer mix was included in a second PCR lasting about 7 to 11 cycles. Every single cDNA molecule received a tag from a template-switch adaptor with 12 random nucleotides. TCRdb re-derived calls from the 5' RACE reads in MiXCR, one entry per CDR3 protein. The sample consists of over 1.5 million distinct CDR3 sequences, less than 50% of them appearing once.

The chain links TRBV20-1 to TRBJ2-3, with 12 bases identical to TRBD2. The source material was blood. This sequence was found in a middle-aged woman in good health. The CDR3: CSARTSGGDTQYF. The CDR3 DNA sequence: TGCAGTGCTAGGACTAGCGGGGGAGATACGCAGTATTTT.